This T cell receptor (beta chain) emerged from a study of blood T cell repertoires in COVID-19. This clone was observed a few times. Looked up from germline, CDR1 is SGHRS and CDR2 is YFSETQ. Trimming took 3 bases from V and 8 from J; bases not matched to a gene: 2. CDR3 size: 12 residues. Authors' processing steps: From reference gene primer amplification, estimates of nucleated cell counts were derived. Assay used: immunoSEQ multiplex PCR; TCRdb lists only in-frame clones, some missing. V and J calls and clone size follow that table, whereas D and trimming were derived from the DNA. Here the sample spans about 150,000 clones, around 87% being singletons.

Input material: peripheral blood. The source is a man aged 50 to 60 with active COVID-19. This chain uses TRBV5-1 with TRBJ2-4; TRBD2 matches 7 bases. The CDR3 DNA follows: TGCGCCAGCAGCTCCCGGGGGGACATTCAGTACTTC. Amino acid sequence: CASSSRGDIQYF.